The 6 T cell receptor beta chains reported below all come from one sample, sequenced in a study of T cell changes during pregnancy in multiple sclerosis. The method was immunoSEQ multiplex PCR; TCRdb's version includes in-frame clones alone and lacks a portion of them. The sample lists some 56,000 clones, approximately 90% occurring once. Sequenced here: CD4+ T cells from peripheral blood mononuclear cells, sampled after pregnancy. The receptors were gathered from a female donor with multiple sclerosis, enrolled in a pregnancy study.

This chain links TRBV5-1 with TRBJ1-1, with 11 bases matching TRBD1. This CDR3 has 16 amino acids. Germline CDR1 is SGHRS and CDR2 is YFSETQ. Losses at the gene ends were 3 bases for V and 4 bases for J; bases not matched to a gene: 8. The chain's CDR3 is CASSSRTGGRGTEAFF. CDR3 DNA sequence: TGCGCCAGCAGCTCCCGGACAGGGGGCCGAGGCACTGAAGCTTTCTTT.

The V gene is TRBV7-6, the J gene TRBJ2-7; 8 bases fit TRBD2. The CDR3 extends over 16 amino acids. The J segment lost 2 bases and the V segment lost 1 base, leaving 7 bases of the junction unmatched. CDR1 and CDR2 (germline): SGHVS, FNYEAQ. The CDR3 bases are TGTGCCAGCAGCTTAGGGGTTAGCGGGGTAACCTACGAGCAGTACTTC. This encodes CASSLGVSGVTYEQYF.

This clone has a single count. The genes are TRBV18 and TRBJ2-5; maybe TRBD2 (6 bases). The length of the CDR3 is 16 residues. Trimming cost V 0 bases and J 5 bases, with 16 bases left between them. CDR1 and CDR2 (germline): KGHSH, LQKENI. CDR3 DNA: TGTGCCAGCTCACCACCGAGTGGGACCCGGGGGGAGACCCAGTACTTC. It is translated as CASSPPSGTRGETQYF.

The chain is built from TRBV27 and TRBJ2-3, with 14 bases matching TRBD2. J gave up 7 bases and V 2 bases, and 5 bases lay outside the gene matches. Germline CDR1 is MNHEY and CDR2 is SMNVEV (reference sequence). CDR3 size: 16 residues. The CDR3 sequence is CASSLMTSGGVNTQYF. The CDR3, as DNA: TGTGCCAGCAGTTTAATGACTAGCGGGGGGGTGAATACGCAGTATTTT.

The V gene is TRBV28, the J gene TRBJ1-5; a possible D gene is TRBD1 (6 bases). This CDR3 is built from 16 residues. The germline CDR1 and CDR2 sequences are MDHEN and SYDVKM. Trimming cost V 1 base and J 1 base, with 11 bases left between them. The CDR3 nucleotides read TGTGCCAGCAGTTTATTCGATACAGGGAGCAATCAGCCCCAGCATTTT. It encodes CASSLFDTGSNQPQHF.

J is TRBJ2-3 and V is TRBV4-3, with D perhaps TRBD1 (6 bases). Germline CDR1 and CDR2: LGHNA and YSLEER. The length of the CDR3 is 16 residues. The V gene lost 0 bases and the J gene lost 1 base, with 11 bases spanning the gap. CDR3 in DNA: TGCGCCAGCAGCCAAGAAGAGGGGGTTGGCACAGATACGCAGTATTTT. Translated: CASSQEEGVGTDTQYF.